The 27 T cell receptor beta chains reported below all come from one sample, sequenced in a study of T-cell memory formation after mild COVID-19. TCRdb reprocessed the 5' RACE reads via MiXCR and lists one record per CDR3 protein. The table lists some 130,000 distinct CDR3 sequences, roughly 15% of them singletons. Material: PBMCs or a T cell subset sorted from them (not recorded which). The source is an adult woman who had mild COVID-19 (a few samples of this study predate the infection). Cell type and time point are not known.

The rearrangement links TRBV12-3 or TRBV12-4 to TRBJ1-5; 8 bases agree with TRBD1. J gave up 7 bases and V 6 bases, and 8 bases lay outside the gene matches. The CDR3 consists of 14 residues. CDR3: CASRATGGYQPQHF. The CDR3 bases are TGTGCCAGCAGAGCTACAGGGGGGTACCAGCCCCAGCATTTT.

The gene calls are TRBV29-1 and TRBJ2-5; 14 bases align to TRBD2. With V trimmed by 8 bases and J by 5 bases, 19 bases remained unmatched. The CDR3 runs 18 residues. The V gene's germline CDR1 is SQVTM and CDR2 ANQGSEA. The CDR3 DNA reads TGCAGCTCACCGCGACTAGCGGGAGGGCCGTCGGGGTCTGAGACCCAGTACTTC. Translation: CSSPRLAGGPSGSETQYF.

There are a few counts of this clonotype. CDR3 region: CASSYPSPAGASYEQYF. The DNA of the CDR3 is TGTGCCAGCAGTTATCCCTCGCCCGCGGGGGCCTCCTACGAGCAGTACTTC. The chain couples TRBV6-2 or TRBV6-3 to TRBJ2-7; D is perhaps TRBD2 (7 bases). Germline CDR1 is MNHEY and CDR2 is SVGEGT. CDR3 length equals 17 residues. V lost 3 bases to trimming and J lost 0 bases, with 18 bases between them.

The V and J genes are TRBV27 and TRBJ1-2; D may be TRBD1 (6 bases). The CDR3 covers 17 residues. Trimming stripped 0 bases from V and 1 base from J, with 15 bases between. From germline, CDR1 is MNHEY and CDR2 SMNVEV (reference sequence). CDR3 amino acids: CASSLSRAGQINYGYTF. In DNA form, the CDR3 reads TGTGCCAGCAGTTTATCAAGGGCGGGACAAATTAACTATGGCTACACCTTC.

This clonotype was seen a handful of times. The V and J genes are TRBV10-3 and TRBJ2-1; 7 nucleotides match TRBD2. CDR3 length equals 14 residues. The germline CDR1 and CDR2 sequences are ENHRY and SYGVKD. V gave up 8 bases and J gave up 0 bases; unmatched junction bases: 4. The DNA of the CDR3 is TGTGCCATCCAGAGCGGGATCTCCTACAATGAGCAGTTCTTC. This sequence encodes CAIQSGISYNEQFF.

This clonotype was observed a few times. The rearrangement uses TRBV6-2 or TRBV6-3 and TRBJ2-3; possible D gene TRBD2, 6 bases. V lost 5 bases, J lost 0 bases, and 21 bases lay in between. The CDR3 contains 18 residues. The V gene's germline CDR1 is MNHEY and CDR2 SVGEGT. The DNA for the CDR3 is TGTGCCAGCAGTCCCCTCGAAGGATGGCGGGGCAGCACAGATACGCAGTATTTT. Translation gives CASSPLEGWRGSTDTQYF.

The gene calls are TRBV18 and TRBJ1-2; 7 bases agree with TRBD1. This CDR3 is 18 amino acids long. CDR1 and CDR2 from the germline V gene are KGHSH and LQKENI. After removal of 3 bases from V and 3 bases from J, the junction contained 16 bases not matched to a gene. The chain's CDR3 is CASSPVTGESWDHYGYTF. DNA of the CDR3: TGTGCCAGCTCACCTGTAACAGGGGAATCTTGGGACCACTATGGCTACACCTTC.

This sequence joins TRBV6-6 and TRBJ1-2, with D perhaps TRBD1 (5 bases). CDR1 and CDR2 from the germline V gene are MNHNY and SVGAGI (reference sequence). The V end lost 4 bases, the J end lost 8 bases, and 17 bases lay between the germline ends. This CDR3 contains 14 residues. The CDR3 DNA follows: TGTGCCAGCAGTTCCGGGACGGCGCCGGGGGGCTACACCTTC. This encodes CASSSGTAPGGYTF.

The rearrangement joins TRBV12-3 or TRBV12-4 to TRBJ2-7, with D unclear. CDR3 length equals 12 residues. The V end lost 0 bases, the J end lost 4 bases, and 4 bases lay between the germline ends. The CDR3 reads CASSLAKYEQYF. Here the CDR3 DNA reads TGTGCCAGCAGTTTAGCCAAGTACGAGCAGTACTTC.

This sequence joins TRBV11-2 and TRBJ1-5; D is perhaps TRBD1 (6 bases). Germline V lookup: CDR1 SGHAT, CDR2 FQNNGV. V was shortened by 0 bases and J by 12 bases, with 15 bases between the two germline ends. The CDR3 runs to 14 residues. The CDR3 region is CASSLEDGRGLQHF. As DNA, the CDR3 is TGTGCCAGCAGCTTAGAGGACGGTCGGGGGCTCCAGCATTTT.

The rearrangement links TRBV7-9 to TRBJ2-7; tentative D call: TRBD1 (6 bases). The CDR3 contains 15 residues. Trimming shortened V by 6 bases and J by 5 bases, and 20 bases separated the two germline ends. From germline, CDR1 is SEHNR and CDR2 FQNEAQ (reference sequence). The CDR3 reads CASRPWTAVNDEQYF. In nucleotides, the CDR3 is TGTGCCAGCAGACCTTGGACAGCGGTAAACGACGAGCAGTACTTC.

The sample holds many counts of this clonotype. The chain carries TRBV18 and TRBJ1-6; D may be TRBD1 (6 bases). V dropped 3 bases and J dropped 7 bases, with 10 bases sitting between them. This CDR3 has 14 amino acids. Germline CDR1 reads KGHSH; CDR2 reads LQKENI. The CDR3 bases are TGTGCCAGCTCACCGGACAGAAAGAATTCACCCCTCCACTTT. It codes for CASSPDRKNSPLHF.

This rearrangement joins TRBV7-2 to TRBJ2-1, with 8 bases that match TRBD2. V lost 2 bases, J lost 2 bases, and 5 bases stayed unmatched. CDR3 length equals 16 residues. CDR1 is SGHTA and CDR2 is FQGNSA in the germline V gene. The chain's CDR3 is CASSLRAGVTYNEQFF. CDR3 sequence (DNA): TGTGCCAGCAGCTTAAGAGCGGGAGTAACCTACAATGAGCAGTTCTTC.

Only a few counts were recorded for this clonotype. CDR3 in amino acids: CASSLLRSRQTYEQYF. The CDR3 DNA reads TGTGCCAGCAGCTTGTTGAGATCTCGGCAAACCTACGAGCAGTACTTC. This chain uses TRBV7-6 with TRBJ2-7; no firm D call. The germline gives CDR1 SGHVS, CDR2 FNYEAQ. The CDR3 has 16 amino acids. The V and J ends lost 3 bases and 2 bases respectively, with 17 bases between them.

This clonotype was seen many times. V usage is TRBV24-1 and J usage is TRBJ2-1, with 9 bases matching TRBD1. CDR1 KGHDR and CDR2 SFDVKD come from the germline V gene. This CDR3 has 13 amino acids. Unmatched junction bases numbered 3, after V lost 7 bases and J lost 6 bases. This CDR3 is CATSYRGLNEQFF. CDR3 nucleotide sequence: TGTGCCACCAGCTACAGGGGGCTCAATGAGCAGTTCTTC.

This clonotype was seen a few times. The chain joins TRBV25-1 to TRBJ2-3; D may be TRBD1 (6 bases). Germline assignment: CDR1 MGHDK and CDR2 SYGVNS. The CDR3 sequence is 16 residues long. Trimming removed 1 base from V and 5 bases from J, with 16 bases in between. The CDR3 nucleotides read TGTGCCAGCAGTGAATTCCAGGGGCGAGGCAGAGATACGCAGTATTTT. Residues: CASSEFQGRGRDTQYF.

The V and J genes are TRBV7-2 and TRBJ1-5, with D unclear. The CDR3 sequence is 12 residues long. Germline assignment: CDR1 SGHTA and CDR2 FQGNSA. Trimming took 5 bases from V and 7 from J, leaving 9 bases between them. This CDR3 reads CASSPTEQPQHF. The CDR3 nucleotides read TGTGCCAGCAGCCCTACGGAGCAGCCCCAGCATTTT.

This clonotype was detected only a few times. The V call is TRBV6-5, the J call TRBJ2-1; D is possibly TRBD1 (6 bases). Germline V gives CDR1 MNHEY, CDR2 SVGAGI. The CDR3 runs 14 residues. The germline V and J ends were trimmed by 8 bases and 2 bases, with 13 bases remaining between them. CDR3 loop: CASGRGMTYNEQFF. CDR3 nucleotide sequence: TGTGCCAGCGGCAGGGGAATGACCTACAATGAGCAGTTCTTC.

This clonotype was seen a handful of times. The chain employs TRBV30 and TRBJ2-5; D gene uncertain. Trimming pared 0 bases from V and 5 bases from J, leaving 7 bases between. Germline V CDR1 and CDR2: GTSNPN, SVGIG (reference sequence). The CDR3 contains 12 residues. In nucleotides, the CDR3 is TGTGCCTGGAGTGTACAAAGGGAGACCCAGTACTTC. Its translation is CAWSVQRETQYF. The entire variable domain, with the rest obtained from reference TRBV30 and TRBJ2-5, is as follows: SQTIHQWPATLVQPVGSPLSLECTVEGTSNPNLYWYRQAAGRGLQLLFYSVGIGQISSEVPQNLSASRPQDRQFILSSKKLLLSDSGFYLCAWSVQRETQYFGPGTRLLVL.

This clonotype was recorded a few times. The rearrangement links TRBV20-1 to TRBJ2-3; maybe TRBD2 (6 bases). The length of the CDR3 is 15 residues. Germline CDR1 DFQATT, CDR2 SNEGSKA (reference sequence). Trimming took off 4 bases at V and 4 bases at J, with 18 bases between the two ends. In DNA, the CDR3 is TGCAGTGCTAACCATCCGGGACTTCCCCCAGATACGCAGTATTTT. It yields the protein CSANHPGLPPDTQYF.

The chain has TRBV4-3 and TRBJ2-3; the match to TRBD1 covers 8 bases. Germline V gene sequence: CDR1 LGHNA, CDR2 YSLEER. This CDR3 is built from 15 residues. The V segment lost 4 bases and the J segment 3 bases; nucleotides outside the gene matches: 6. In DNA, the CDR3 is TGCGCCAGCAGCCTCGGACAGGGCCGGACAGATACGCAGTATTTT. Protein: CASSLGQGRTDTQYF.

This chain links TRBV6-2 or TRBV6-3 with TRBJ2-7, with D unresolved. V was clipped by 0 bases and J by 6 bases, with 6 bases between them. The CDR3 is 12 amino acids. The germline CDR1 and CDR2 sequences are MNHEY and SVGEGT. CDR3 amino acids: CASSYSSTEQYF. DNA of the CDR3: TGTGCCAGCAGTTACTCCTCCACCGAGCAGTACTTC.

This clonotype was recorded a few times. The chain has TRBV30 and TRBJ1-4; no reliable D call. The V end was cut by 1 base, the J end by 15 bases, with 12 bases between. There are 11 residues in the CDR3. Germline V gives CDR1 GTSNPN, CDR2 SVGIG (reference sequence). The CDR3 is CAWSAGKRVFF. In DNA form, the CDR3 reads TGTGCCTGGAGTGCCGGGAAGAGGGTGTTTTTT.

The chain uses TRBV5-6 and TRBJ2-7; maybe TRBD2 (6 bases). Deletions cut 4 bases from V and 1 base from J, with 18 bases between. This CDR3 has 16 amino acids. Germline lookup yields CDR1 SGHDT and CDR2 YYEEEE. CDR3 loop: CASSSAEGPRSYEQYF. CDR3 nucleotide sequence: TGTGCCAGCAGCAGCGCGGAGGGTCCTAGATCCTACGAGCAGTACTTC. The entire variable domain, with the rest obtained from reference TRBV5-6 and TRBJ2-7, is as follows: DAGVTQSPTHLIKTRGQQVTLRCSPKSGHDTVSWYQQALGQGPQFIFQYYEEEERQRGNFPDRFSGHQFPNYSSELNVNALLLGDSALYLCASSSAEGPRSYEQYFGPGTRLTVT.

This rearrangement joins TRBV9 to TRBJ2-3, with TRBD1 identical over 7 bases. The J segment lost 3 bases and the V segment lost 0 bases, leaving 7 bases of the junction unmatched. This CDR3 contains 16 residues. The germline V gene has CDR1 SGDLS and CDR2 YYNGEE. The DNA of the CDR3 is TGTGCCAGCAGCGTAGCTGAGGGGGCTTCGACAGATACGCAGTATTTT. Protein: CASSVAEGASTDTQYF.

This clonotype occurred many times. The chain recombines TRBV5-1 with TRBJ2-7; 9 positions match TRBD1. There are 14 residues in the CDR3. J lost 1 base, V lost 4 bases, and 3 bases had no gene match. In germline, CDR1 is SGHRS, CDR2 YFSETQ. The CDR3 here is CASSPGQGSYEQYF. CDR3 nucleotides: TGCGCCAGCAGCCCGGGACAGGGATCCTACGAGCAGTACTTC.

This clonotype was seen a handful of times. This chain joins TRBV6-6 and TRBJ2-7; 16 nucleotides match TRBD2. After removal of 2 bases from V and 1 base from J, the junction contained 2 bases not matched to a gene. CDR1 and CDR2 (germline): MNHNY, SVGAGI (reference sequence). The CDR3 contains 17 residues. The CDR3 DNA is TGTGCCAGCAGTTACGGGACTAGCGGGGGGGCTTCCTACGAGCAGTACTTC. Residues: CASSYGTSGGASYEQYF.